This T cell receptor beta chain was observed in a study of spatial heterogeneity in lung cancer. Every TCR cDNA molecule carried a tag that served as a unique molecular identifier. TCRdb reprocessed the 5' RACE reads via MiXCR and lists one record per CDR3 protein. Of tens of thousands of distinct CDR3 sequences listed, roughly 6.5% were seen once; the top ten hold 29%. Time point denoted: sample taken at primary tumor resection. Unsorted whole RNA from tumor, nontumor lung or frozen PBMC underwent sequencing. This clonotype was found many times. Trimming left V 0 bases short and J 9 bases short, with 11 bases between. The CDR3 is made up of 13 amino acids. The germline V gene has CDR1 LGHDT and CDR2 YNNKEL (reference sequence).

V and J are TRBV3-1 and TRBJ1-2, with D uncertain. Sequencing was performed on PBMCs, taken at surgery. The sequence came from a female donor with early-stage non-small cell lung cancer. The CDR3, as DNA: TGTGCCAGCAGCCAAGAAGGCCCACCCAGCTACACCTTC. Protein product: CASSQEGPPSYTF.